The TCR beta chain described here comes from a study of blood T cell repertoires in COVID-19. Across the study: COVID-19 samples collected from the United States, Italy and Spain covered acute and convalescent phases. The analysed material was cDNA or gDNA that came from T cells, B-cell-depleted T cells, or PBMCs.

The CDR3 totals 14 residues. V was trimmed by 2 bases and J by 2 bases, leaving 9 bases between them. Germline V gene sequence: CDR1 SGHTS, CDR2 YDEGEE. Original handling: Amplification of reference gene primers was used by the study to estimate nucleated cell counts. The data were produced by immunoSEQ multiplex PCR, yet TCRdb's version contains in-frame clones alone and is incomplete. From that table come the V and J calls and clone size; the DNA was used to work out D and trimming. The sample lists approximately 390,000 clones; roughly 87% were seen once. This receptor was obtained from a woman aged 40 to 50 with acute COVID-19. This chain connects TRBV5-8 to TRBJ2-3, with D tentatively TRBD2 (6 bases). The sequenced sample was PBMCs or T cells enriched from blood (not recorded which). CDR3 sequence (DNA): TGTGCCAGCAGCTTTGCGGGGATCACAGATACGCAGTATTTT. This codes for CASSFAGITDTQYF.